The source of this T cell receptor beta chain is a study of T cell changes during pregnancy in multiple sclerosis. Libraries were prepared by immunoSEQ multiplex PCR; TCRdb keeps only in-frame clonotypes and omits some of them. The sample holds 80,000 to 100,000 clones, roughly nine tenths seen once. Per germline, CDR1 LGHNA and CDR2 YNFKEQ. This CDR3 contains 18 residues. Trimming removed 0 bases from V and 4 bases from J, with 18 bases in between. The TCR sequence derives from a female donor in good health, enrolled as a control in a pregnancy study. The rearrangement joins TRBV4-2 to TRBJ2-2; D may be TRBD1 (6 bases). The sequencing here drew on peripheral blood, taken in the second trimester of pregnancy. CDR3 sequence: CASSQDYRVGQITGELFF. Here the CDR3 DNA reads TGTGCCAGCAGCCAAGATTATAGGGTAGGACAGATCACCGGGGAGCTGTTTTTT.